This TCR beta chain was sequenced for a study of T-cell reconstitution after alpha-beta-depleted transplantation in children. V gave up 6 bases and J gave up 0 bases, with 14 bases separating them. This CDR3 has 15 amino acids. Germline V gives CDR1 SQVTM, CDR2 ANQGSEA. This clonotype was picked up a small number of times. Unique molecular identifiers were incorporated when the TCRbeta library was constructed. MiXCR, applied by TCRdb to the PCR reads, yields one record per CDR3 protein. The sample lists 380,000 or so distinct CDR3 sequences, about an eighth seen once, with approximately 4.3% in the top ten.

The chain combines TRBV29-1 with TRBJ2-2; no reliable D call. This TCR came from a human donor who donated a stem cell graft to a child with Fanconi anemia. This sample comprised PBMCs, obtained from the stem cell graft. The CDR3 bases are TGCAGCGTCCAAAAGGTCGATACGAACACCGGGGAGCTGTTTTTT. Translation gives CSVQKVDTNTGELFF.